Listed below are T cell receptor beta chains from one sample, sequenced in a study of T cell repertoires in aging, cancer and after chemotherapy. Via MiXCR, TCRdb re-called the multiplex PCR reads, giving one row per CDR3 protein. The table shows just under 4,500 distinct CDR3 sequences, with over 60% occurring only once. Sequenced: blood. The source of these receptors is a human donor with a solid tumor. Each CDR3 is given with its conserved first and last residue. The D gene is left open where the match is weak. Size is omitted from some rows. Given values are once, few, many or a class for expanded clones.

J | size | D | V | DNA | CDR3
TRBJ1-1 | few | NA | TRBV6-5 | TGTGCCAGCAGTTACTCACGGAGCTTTGACACTGAAGCTTTCTTT | CASSYSRSFDTEAFF
TRBJ1-3 | NA | NA | TRBV30 | TGTGCCTCCGGGACGAACGCGAACACCATATATTTT | CASGTNANTIYF
TRBJ1-6 | NA | TRBD1 | TRBV11-2 | TGTGCCAGCAGCTATCGGACAGGGGGAAATTCACCCCTCCACTTT | CASSYRTGGNSPLHF
TRBJ1-1 | NA | NA | TRBV29-1 | TGCAGCGTTGCGCTCAGTACAGGGAACACTGAAGCTTTCTTT | CSVALSTGNTEAFF
TRBJ1-1 | few | TRBD1 | TRBV6-5 | TGTGCCAGCAGTTACAACAGGGGTCCTGAAGCTTTCTTT | CASSYNRGPEAFF
TRBJ1-1 | NA | NA | TRBV10-3 | TGTGCCATCAGTGGCGGGTACTTGAACGAAGCTTTCTTT | CAISGGYLNEAFF
TRBJ1-6 | once | NA | TRBV20-1 | TGCAGTGCTAGGGATACAGGGTATAATTCACCCCTCCACTTT | CSARDTGYNSPLHF
TRBJ1-1 | once | NA | TRBV6-6 | TGTGCCAGCAGTGGGAACCTGAACACTGAAGCTTTCTTT | CASSGNLNTEAFF
TRBJ1-2 | few | NA | TRBV6-5 | TGTGCCACCAACAGAGCTAACTATGGCTACACCTTC | CATNRANYGYTF
TRBJ1-1 | few | NA | TRBV29-1 | TGCAGCGTTGCACAGTTAACTGAAGCTTTCTTT | CSVAQLTEAFF
TRBJ1-3 | few | TRBD1 | TRBV7-6 | TGTGCCAGCAGCCCGGGACAGGGGGCGGGTGGAAACACCATATATTTT | CASSPGQGAGGNTIYF
TRBJ1-5 | NA | NA | TRBV4-2 | TGTGCCAGCAGCCAAGGTAACAGCAATCAGCCCCAGCATTTT | CASSQGNSNQPQHF
TRBJ2-3 | NA | NA | TRBV5-6 | TGTGCCAGCAGCTGGACCAGGGATAAAATTTTAATAGATACGCAGTATTTT | CASSWTRDKILIDTQYF
TRBJ2-6 | NA | NA | TRBV6-6 | TGTGCCAGCATGGCGTCTGGGGCCAACGTCCTGACTTTC | CASMASGANVLTF
TRBJ1-6 | NA | TRBD1 | TRBV30 | TGTGCCTGGACGGGGACAGGGGGCTGGTATAATTCACCCCTCCACTTT | CAWTGTGGWYNSPLHF
TRBJ1-2 | medium-sized | TRBD1 | TRBV29-1 | TGCAGCGTTGACTCCGGGACAGGCCATGGCTACACCTTC | CSVDSGTGHGYTF
TRBJ2-2 | NA | NA | TRBV6-5 | TGTGCCAGCAGGATAAGAGACACCGGGGAGCTGTTTTTT | CASRIRDTGELFF
TRBJ2-7 | NA | NA | TRBV7-2 | TGTGCCAGCAGCCTTTTGTTGGGGCCTACCTACGAGCAGTACTTC | CASSLLLGPTYEQYF
TRBJ1-4 | NA | NA | TRBV5-6 | TGTGCCAGCAGCCTGCGGTCCGGGCGGGGAAGCGAAAAACTGTTTTTT | CASSLRSGRGSEKLFF
TRBJ2-3 | NA | NA | TRBV20-1 | TGCAGTGCTCCCTGGAACTTCCCCCTAACCCGGTTTAGCACAGATACGCAGTATTTT | CSAPWNFPLTRFSTDTQYF
TRBJ2-1 | NA | TRBD2 | TRBV11-2 | TGTGCCTCGTCGGGGGGCTCCTACAATGAGCAGTTCTTC | CASSGGSYNEQFF
TRBJ2-3 | NA | NA | TRBV27 | TGTGCCAGCAGTTTCCGGACACTAACGGATACGCAGTATTTT | CASSFRTLTDTQYF
TRBJ1-2 | NA | NA | TRBV6-1 | TGTGCCAGCAGTGAAGGGGGAGCTAACTATGGCTACACCTTC | CASSEGGANYGYTF
TRBJ2-1 | NA | NA | TRBV7-6 | TGTGCCAGCAGCTTAGGACAGATAAACAATGAGCAGTTCTTC | CASSLGQINNEQFF
TRBJ2-6 | NA | TRBD1 | TRBV19 | TGTGCCAGTAGTAGGGACAGGCCGATAGGCTCTGGGGCCAACGTCCTGACTTTC | CASSRDRPIGSGANVLTF
TRBJ2-7 | NA | NA | TRBV11-2 | TGTGCCAGCAGCTTTGCTACTCGGACTAACTACGAGCAGTACTTC | CASSFATRTNYEQYF